The entry below gives a single T cell receptor (beta chain) sequence along with its context. The antigen is undetermined. In germline, CDR1 is MDHEN, CDR2 SYDVKM. With 2 bases clipped from V and 2 bases from J, the junction kept 11 bases outside the gene matches. This CDR3 comprises 18 residues. This sample was taken from a study of cytomegalovirus exposure and HLA in healthy donors. Study-wide findings and caveats: In the 120 validation repertoires, under 95% of cluster scores exceeded 0, per a later analysis. About 150 TCR beta chains were listed as cytomegalovirus-associated. High specificity and sensitivity for cytomegalovirus status were reported for the classifier.

Some clones are missing from TCRdb's copy, which holds only in-frame ones; the method was immunoSEQ multiplex PCR. The sample shows approximately 140,000 clones, approximately 86% of them seen only once. Source material: PBMCs. The chain joins TRBV28 to TRBJ1-2; 10 nucleotides match TRBD1. The source is a man in his late teens or twenties in good health and CMV-seropositive. CDR3 loop: CASSLETGGGSGNYGYTF. The CDR3 nucleotides are TGTGCCAGCAGTTTAGAGACAGGGGGCGGGAGTGGCAACTATGGCTACACCTTC.